The 21 T cell receptor beta chains listed next were all sequenced from one sample in a study of breast tumors, draining lymph nodes, adjacent tissues. Samples came from axillary lymph nodes draining the breast cancer. TCRdb re-derived calls from the multiplex PCR reads in MiXCR, one entry per CDR3 protein. The data contain 180,000 or so distinct CDR3 sequences, about 32% of them singletons. The sample consisted of axillary lymph node tissue. Receptors were obtained from a female donor with breast cancer. Some clones in this sample may be carry-over from other donors' samples.

The table lists this clonotype with many counts. The chain joins TRBV30 to TRBJ2-5; 9 bases line up with TRBD2. The V and J ends lost 3 bases and 5 bases, in that order; junction bases with no gene match: 13. The CDR3 runs 16 residues. Germline loops: CDR1 GTSNPN, CDR2 SVGIG (reference sequence). The CDR3 DNA sequence: TGTGCCTGGAGCTCCCTGGGGCGGGAGGGACGGGAGACCCAGTACTTC. Translated, it gives CAWSSLGREGRETQYF.

In DNA, the CDR3 is TGTGCCAGCAGGGAAGGGACAGGGCCTTACGGCGGTAATGAAAAACTGTTTTTT. This encodes CASREGTGPYGGNEKLFF. This chain links TRBV11-3 with TRBJ1-4, with 9 bases identical to TRBD1. Germline trimming cut 6 bases from V and 4 bases from J; bases unmatched to any gene: 15. CDR1 is SGHNT and CDR2 is YENEEA in the germline V gene. CDR3 length equals 18 residues.

The chain links TRBV19 to TRBJ1-2, with TRBD1 identical over 9 bases. This CDR3 is built from 17 residues. The germline gives CDR1 LNHDA, CDR2 SQIVND (reference sequence). V trimming: 4 bases; J trimming: 6 bases; junction bases outside the gene matches: 15. The CDR3 reads CASSTDRGDQPQNGYTF. The CDR3 DNA reads TGTGCCAGTAGTACAGACAGGGGGGACCAACCCCAGAATGGCTACACCTTC.

This clonotype was detected a few times. A single base separates this from a much larger clone, so it may be a read error. The J gene is TRBJ2-7, the V gene TRBV20-1; 10 nucleotides line up with TRBD1. The CDR3 runs 12 residues. Germline loops: CDR1 DFQATT, CDR2 SNEGSKA (reference sequence). After removal of 5 bases from V and 12 bases from J, the junction contained 10 bases not matched to a gene. The CDR3 DNA sequence: TGCAGTGCTGGAGGGACAGGGGACAAGCCGTACTTC. Translated: CSAGGTGDKPYF.

In regard to this clonotype: The conserved phenylalanine or tryptophan normally closing the CDR3 is absent here, so this likely arose from a read error. The chain is built from TRBV9 and TRBJ1-2; no firm D call. Germline CDR1 reads SGDLS; CDR2 reads YYNGEE. CDR3 length equals 13 residues. The DNA of the CDR3 is TGTGCCTGCAGCGCCCCGCCCAGCTATGGCTACACCTCC. Its protein product is CACSAPPSYGYTS.

This clonotype occurred many times. J is TRBJ2-1 and V is TRBV12-3 or TRBV12-4; 7 bases agree with TRBD2. Trimming cost V 7 bases and J 7 bases; bases outside gene matches: 16. The CDR3 is 16 residues long. CDR3 amino acids: CASTPGGASGRNEQFF. The CDR3 coding sequence is TGTGCCAGCACCCCCGGAGGGGCTAGCGGTAGGAATGAGCAGTTCTTC.

This clonotype was picked up many times. The chain couples TRBV12-3 or TRBV12-4 to TRBJ2-5, with no clear D. The ends were cut back, 3 bases at V and 4 bases at J, with 12 bases in the middle. The CDR3 has 14 residues. CDR3 nucleotide sequence: TGTGCCAGCAGTTTCGGTCGGGCCACAGAGACCCAGTACTTC. It translates to CASSFGRATETQYF.

Ten or more counts support this clonotype. This chain joins TRBV3-1 and TRBJ2-3; 14 bases are a match to TRBD2. CDR1 is LGHDT, CDR2 YNNKEL, per germline (reference sequence). Trimming cost V 8 bases and J 3 bases; bases outside gene matches: 7. This CDR3 has 16 residues. CDR3 DNA sequence: TGTGCCAGCCCGGGACTAGCGGGAGAAGGGACAGATACGCAGTATTTT. Amino acid sequence: CASPGLAGEGTDTQYF.

This clonotype was detected many times. The genes are TRBV11-2 and TRBJ2-1; 8 nucleotides align to TRBD1. The CDR3 spans 15 residues. Germline lookup yields CDR1 SGHAT and CDR2 FQNNGV. The ends lost 3 bases at V and 5 bases at J; junction bases unmatched: 6. The CDR3 coding sequence is TGTGCCAGCAGCTTTACCGGGACAGGCGACAATGAGCAGTTCTTC. This translates into CASSFTGTGDNEQFF.

The chain has TRBV24-1 and TRBJ2-3, with TRBD1 matching 10 bases. The CDR3 covers 15 residues. The V and J ends lost 11 bases and 4 bases, in that order; junction bases with no gene match: 11. Germline CDR1 KGHDR, CDR2 SFDVKD. CDR3 nucleotide sequence: TGTGCCAGTAGTACGGGACAGGGGAGCGCAGATACGCAGTATTTT. This translates into CASSTGQGSADTQYF.

The rearrangement joins TRBV11-2 to TRBJ2-5; 10 positions match TRBD2. Germline V gene sequence: CDR1 SGHAT, CDR2 FQNNGV. The CDR3 is 20 residues long. The DNA of the CDR3 is TGTGCATGGGTGTGCCGGCCGGGACCAGCGGGAGGGCCAGGACAAGAGACCCAGTACTTC. Protein product: CAWVCRPGPAGGPGQETQYF.

To note about this clonotype: This may come from a read error, since a much larger clone is one base off. V and J are TRBV2 and TRBJ1-1; D ambiguous. There are 13 residues in the CDR3. Germline CDR1 reads SNHLY; CDR2 reads FYNNEI. Between the trimmed V and J ends, which lost 4 bases and 3 bases, there was a span of 9 bases. In DNA, the CDR3 is TGTGCCAGCAGTGCCCTCGAGGACACTGAAGCTTTCTTT. Protein: CASSALEDTEAFF.

Notes on this clonotype: This may come from a read error, since a much larger clone is one base off. As DNA, the CDR3 is TGTGCCAGCAGTGAGGTCACAGGGTATCAGCCCCGGCATTTT. Translation: CASSEVTGYQPRHF. The chain couples TRBV6-1 to TRBJ1-5, with a weak D call TRBD1 (6 bases). This CDR3 comprises 14 residues. Germline loops: CDR1 MNHNS, CDR2 SASEGT.

This clonotype has ten or more counts. The J gene is TRBJ1-4, the V gene TRBV20-1; D is ambiguous. Trimming took off 0 bases at V and 6 bases at J, with 14 bases between the two ends. The CDR3 sequence is 15 residues long. The V gene's germline CDR1 is DFQATT and CDR2 SNEGSKA (reference sequence). The chain's CDR3 is CSARDLPGWDEKLFF. The CDR3 DNA reads TGCAGTGCTAGAGACCTTCCGGGGTGGGATGAAAAACTGTTTTTT.

The CDR3 sequence is CSAGTSGSNEQFF. Here the CDR3 DNA reads TGCAGCGCTGGGACTAGCGGGAGTAATGAGCAGTTCTTC. The genes are TRBV29-1 and TRBJ2-1; 14 positions match TRBD2. The CDR3 is 13 residues long. Unmatched junction bases numbered 3, after V lost 7 bases and J lost 7 bases. Germline V gives CDR1 SQVTM, CDR2 ANQGSEA.

Ten or more counts support this clonotype. The rearrangement uses TRBV20-1 and TRBJ2-2; D is unresolved. The CDR3 is made up of 14 amino acids. Germline V gene data show CDR1 as DFQATT and CDR2 as SNEGSKA (reference sequence). V lost 3 bases, J lost 2 bases, and 10 bases lay in between. Here the CDR3 reads CSASKDGNTGELFF. DNA for the CDR3: TGCAGTGCTAGCAAGGACGGTAACACCGGGGAGCTGTTTTTT.

This clonotype was counted between two and nine times. Compared with germline, one end of the junction differs, possibly owing to a read error. The V gene is TRBV6-5, the J gene TRBJ2-2; D is uncertain. Germline loops: CDR1 MNHEY, CDR2 SVGAGI. The CDR3 has 14 residues. The CDR3 reads CASSHSILTGELFF. In DNA form, the CDR3 reads TGTGCCAGCAGTCACTCGATCCTCACCGGGGAGCTGTTTTTT.

V gene TRBV9 combines with J gene TRBJ1-1; D is perhaps TRBD1 (6 bases). V was trimmed by 4 bases and J by 1 base, leaving 20 bases between them. CDR1 and CDR2 (germline): SGDLS, YYNGEE. This CDR3 spans 17 amino acids. The DNA for the CDR3 is TGTGCCAGCAGCCCCCTCGGGGTGGGGGGCGCGAACACTGAAGCTTTCTTT. It translates to CASSPLGVGGANTEAFF.

This clonotype was detected a few times. The V and J genes are TRBV6-6 and TRBJ2-1; 7 positions agree with TRBD2. This CDR3 is built from 13 residues. V dropped 7 bases and J dropped 7; count of bases not matched to a gene: 7. CDR1 and CDR2 from the germline V gene are MNHNY and SVGAGI (reference sequence). Written as DNA, the CDR3 is TGTGCCAGCAAGCTGGGGGGGGGTAATGAGCAGTTCTTC. As protein: CASKLGGGNEQFF.

The V call is TRBV6-6, the J call TRBJ2-7; D possibly corresponds to TRBD2 (6 bases). Germline assignment: CDR1 MNHNY and CDR2 SVGAGI (reference sequence). Trimming took 5 bases from V and 3 from J, leaving 17 bases between them. The CDR3 loop spans 15 amino acids. The CDR3 region is CASSHFRDGGYEQYF. In nucleotides, the CDR3 is TGTGCCAGCAGTCACTTCAGGGACGGGGGCTACGAGCAGTACTTC.

Many counts were recorded for this clonotype. V and J are TRBV18 and TRBJ2-7, with no clear D. V lost 6 bases and J lost 0, with 9 bases in between. The germline V gene has CDR1 KGHSH and CDR2 LQKENI. CDR3 size: 13 residues. DNA for the CDR3: TGTGCCAGCTCGGAAATAAGCTCCTACGAGCAGTACTTC. This gives the protein CASSEISSYEQYF.